One sample yielded the 13 T cell receptor beta chains listed below, sequenced in a study of T cells in Graves' hyperthyroidism and ophthalmopathy. RNA transcripts served as the template for amplifying TCR beta CDR3 regions. First-round RT-PCR with HTBI primers amplified the TCR CDR3 region. MiXCR was run by TCRdb on the multiplex PCR reads, yielding one entry per CDR3 protein. The sample carries some 360,000 distinct CDR3 sequences, 15% to 20% recorded once. Sequenced input: blood. The receptors here all came from a middle-aged woman with Graves' ophthalmopathy.

The sample holds many counts of this clonotype. V and J are TRBV5-6 and TRBJ1-5, with 7 bases that match TRBD1. Germline CDR1 and CDR2: SGHDT and YYEEEE. The CDR3 covers 15 residues. The V gene end was trimmed by 0 bases and the J gene end by 9 bases; junction bases not matched to a gene: 9. CDR3: CASSLGTGAMRPQHF. CDR3 DNA: TGTGCCAGCAGCTTGGGGACAGGTGCTATGCGGCCCCAGCATTTT. Using reference TRBV5-6 and TRBJ1-5 for the parts outside the CDR3, the full variable domain is DAGVTQSPTHLIKTRGQQVTLRCSPKSGHDTVSWYQQALGQGPQFIFQYYEEEERQRGNFPDRFSGHQFPNYSSELNVNALLLGDSALYLCASSLGTGAMRPQHFGDGTRLSIL.

This clonotype was counted at least ten times. The genes are TRBV10-2 and TRBJ1-1; the D is unclear. The CDR3 runs to 13 residues. Trimming shortened V by 3 bases and J by 10 bases, and 15 bases separated the two germline ends. Germline V gene data show CDR1 as WSHSY and CDR2 as SAAADI. The CDR3 here is CASSDSAVGVAFF. The DNA of the CDR3 is TGCGCCAGCAGTGATTCCGCTGTTGGTGTAGCTTTCTTT.

This clonotype has a count of ten or more. The V gene is TRBV12-5, the J gene TRBJ2-7, with unresolved D. There are 11 residues in the CDR3. The germline gives CDR1 LGHNT, CDR2 FRNRAP. V was clipped by 1 base and J by 3 bases, with 1 base between them. CDR3 bases: TGTGCTAGTGGTTTGGGCTACGAGCAGTACTTC. This translates into CASGLGYEQYF.

There are many counts of this clonotype. J is TRBJ2-4 and V is TRBV11-2; tentatively, D is TRBD2 (5 bases). CDR1 is SGHAT, CDR2 FQNNGV, per germline. V was clipped by 2 bases and J by 2 bases, with 7 bases between them. The CDR3 has 14 residues. CDR3 bases: TGTGCCAGCAGCTTACGGACTCCCAAAAACATTCAGTACTTC. Translated, it gives CASSLRTPKNIQYF.

The rearrangement links TRBV27 to TRBJ2-4, with D maybe TRBD2 (5 bases). Trimming stripped 7 bases from V and 7 bases from J, with 11 bases between. CDR1 and CDR2 from the germline V gene are MNHEY and SMNVEV (reference sequence). The CDR3 runs to 12 residues. CDR3 sequence: CASTSRGNIQYF. Here the CDR3 DNA reads TGTGCCAGCACCAGTAGAGGGAACATTCAGTACTTC.

This clonotype appeared many times. The gene calls are TRBV11-2 and TRBJ1-3; 7 bases agree with TRBD1. The CDR3 has 14 amino acids. Germline assignment: CDR1 SGHAT and CDR2 FQNNGV. The trim removed 7 bases at V and 4 bases at J, leaving 7 bases unmatched. CDR3 residues: CASNRRGSGNTIYF. The CDR3 nucleotides read TGTGCCAGCAACCGCAGGGGGTCCGGAAACACCATATATTTT. Together with reference TRBV11-2 and TRBJ1-3, the CDR3 gives the full variable domain: EAGVAQSPRYKIIEKRQSVAFWCNPISGHATLYWYQQILGQGPKLLIQFQNNGVVDDSQLPKDRFSAERLKGVDSTLKIQPAKLEDSAVYLCASNRRGSGNTIYFGEGSWLTVV.

This clonotype has ten or more counts. V is TRBV30 and J is TRBJ2-7, with 7 positions matching TRBD1. The CDR3 runs to 13 residues. V gave up 8 bases and J gave up 1 base; unmatched junction bases: 8. Germline V gene data show CDR1 as GTSNPN and CDR2 as SVGIG (reference sequence). CDR3 sequence: CATSTTGSYEQYF. Written as DNA, the CDR3 is TGTGCCACCTCAACGACAGGGTCCTACGAGCAGTACTTC.

There are many counts of this clonotype. The V and J genes are TRBV6-1 and TRBJ2-2; a weak D match, TRBD1 (6 bases). The ends were cut back, 5 bases at V and 0 bases at J, with 16 bases in the middle. From germline, CDR1 is MNHNS and CDR2 SASEGT. The CDR3 sequence is 17 residues long. The CDR3 bases are TGTGCCAGCAGTCTGCTTCGACAGGCCACGAACACCGGGGAGCTGTTTTTT. Protein sequence: CASSLLRQATNTGELFF.

At least ten counts were recorded for this clonotype. The chain uses TRBV11-2 and TRBJ1-2, with 7 positions matching TRBD1. V dropped 5 bases and J dropped 3; count of bases not matched to a gene: 3. Germline CDR1 and CDR2: SGHAT and FQNNGV. CDR3 size: 13 residues. CDR3 DNA sequence: TGTGCCAGCAGCGAGGGACAGCACTATGGCTACACCTTC. Amino acid sequence: CASSEGQHYGYTF.

This clonotype was detected many times. The chain combines TRBV12-3 or TRBV12-4 with TRBJ1-2, with D possibly being TRBD1 (6 bases). Deletions cut 5 bases from V and 6 bases from J, with 13 bases between. The CDR3 is made up of 13 amino acids. CDR3 region: CASSPGTTHGYTF. For the CDR3, the DNA is TGTGCCAGCAGTCCCGGGACAACCCATGGCTACACCTTC.

There are many counts of this clonotype. V and J are TRBV6-5 and TRBJ1-1; D not resolved. V gave up 2 bases and J gave up 4 bases, with 17 bases separating them. CDR1 is MNHEY and CDR2 is SVGAGI in the germline V gene. This CDR3 comprises 16 residues. The CDR3 region is CASSYMVTDAGTEAFF. In DNA, the CDR3 is TGTGCCAGCAGTTACATGGTCACCGATGCGGGCACTGAAGCTTTCTTT.

This clonotype was observed at least ten times. The chain links TRBV6-1 to TRBJ2-7; 7 nucleotides agree with TRBD1. V trimming: 8 bases; J trimming: 2 bases; junction bases outside the gene matches: 15. The CDR3 is 16 residues long. Germline V CDR1 and CDR2: MNHNS, SASEGT. CDR3 coding DNA: TGTGCCAGCCGAACGAGCCTACAGGGGATTCCCTACGAGCAGTACTTC. Protein product: CASRTSLQGIPYEQYF.

Many counts were recorded for this clonotype. At one boundary the junction diverges from the germline segment, which might be a read error. The chain couples TRBV30 to TRBJ1-1; D is unresolved. This CDR3 is 12 amino acids long. Germline V CDR1 and CDR2: GTSNPN, SVGIG (reference sequence). The CDR3, as DNA: TGTGCCTGGATGCAGGCGAACACTGAAGCTCTCTTT. Its translation is CAWMQANTEALF.